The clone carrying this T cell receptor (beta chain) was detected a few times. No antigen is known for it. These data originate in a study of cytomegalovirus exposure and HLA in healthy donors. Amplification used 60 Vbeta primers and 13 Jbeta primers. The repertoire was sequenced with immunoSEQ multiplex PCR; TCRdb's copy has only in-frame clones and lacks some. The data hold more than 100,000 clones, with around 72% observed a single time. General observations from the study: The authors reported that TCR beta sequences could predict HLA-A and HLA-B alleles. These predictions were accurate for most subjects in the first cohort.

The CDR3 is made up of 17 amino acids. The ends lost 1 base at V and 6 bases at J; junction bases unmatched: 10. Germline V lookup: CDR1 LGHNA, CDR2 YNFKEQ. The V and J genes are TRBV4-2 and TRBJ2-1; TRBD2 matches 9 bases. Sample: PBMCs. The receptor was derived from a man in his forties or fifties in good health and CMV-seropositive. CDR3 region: CASSQGPRAGGRNEQFF. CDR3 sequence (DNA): TGTGCCAGCAGCCAAGGCCCCAGGGCGGGGGGGCGCAATGAGCAGTTCTTC.